The 17 T cell receptor beta chains presented below share a single source sample, sequenced in a study of blood T cell repertoires in COVID-19. Method: immunoSEQ multiplex PCR; TCRdb's copy keeps in-frame clones and lacks some. The sample records hundreds of thousands of clones, roughly nine tenths being singletons. Sequencing input: PBMCs or T cells enriched from blood (not recorded which). The source is a woman in her fifties or sixties in a cohort exposed to, infected with or recovered from COVID-19 (not recorded which).

The rearrangement links TRBV11-2 to TRBJ1-2; 8 nucleotides agree with TRBD1. Germline values: CDR1 SGHAT, CDR2 FQNNGV. The CDR3 is made up of 14 amino acids. The trim removed 0 bases at V and 4 bases at J, leaving 1 base unmatched. The CDR3 DNA reads TGTGCCAGCAGCTTAGAAGGACAGGGCTATGGCTACACCTTC. Translation gives CASSLEGQGYGYTF.

This sequence joins TRBV6-5 and TRBJ1-6, with D possibly matching TRBD1 (6 bases). Germline values: CDR1 MNHEY, CDR2 SVGAGI. The V gene lost 6 bases and the J gene lost 10 bases, with 16 bases spanning the gap. The CDR3 is 14 amino acids. The CDR3 coding sequence is TGTGCCAGCAGCCAGGACAGTCGAGGATCACCCCTCCACTTT. This translates into CASSQDSRGSPLHF.

The table lists this clone with a few counts. The chain uses TRBV4-2 and TRBJ1-6; 8 bases fit TRBD1. Germline V gene lookup returns CDR1 LGHNA and CDR2 YNFKEQ. CDR3 size: 16 residues. V was clipped by 0 bases and J by 4 bases; unmatched bases: 2. The CDR3 reads CASSQDQGAYNSPLHF. The CDR3 region has the DNA TGTGCCAGCAGCCAAGATCAGGGGGCGTATAATTCACCCCTCCACTTT.

CDR3: CASSQEGWRDQPQHF. For the CDR3, the DNA is TGTGCCAGCAGCCAAGAAGGGTGGAGGGATCAGCCCCAGCATTTT. This chain joins TRBV3-1 (or the pseudogene TRBV3-2) and TRBJ1-5; D is undetermined. V gave up 0 bases and J gave up 5 bases, with 11 bases separating them. The CDR3 is 15 amino acids. The germline V gene encodes CDR1 LGHDT and CDR2 YNNKEL (reference sequence).

V gene TRBV7-9 combines with J gene TRBJ1-2; tentative D call: TRBD1 (5 bases). The V gene's germline CDR1 is SEHNR and CDR2 FQNEAQ (reference sequence). CDR3 length: 13 amino acids. Trimming took off 7 bases at V and 6 bases at J, with 15 bases between the two ends. CDR3: CASTGFRGDGYTF. CDR3 sequence (DNA): TGTGCCAGCACCGGGTTTCGGGGGGATGGCTACACCTTC.

J is TRBJ1-2 and V is TRBV29-1, with 9 bases that match TRBD1. The CDR3 contains 17 residues. Germline lookup yields CDR1 SQVTM and CDR2 ANQGSEA. V shed 0 bases and J 8 bases; nucleotides not matched to a gene: 16. This CDR3 reads CSVEESGGDRAFRGYTF. CDR3 nucleotide sequence: TGCAGCGTTGAAGAGTCTGGCGGGGACAGGGCCTTTCGGGGCTACACCTTC.

The chain links TRBV5-4 to TRBJ2-1; 14 nucleotides agree with TRBD2. CDR1 SGHNT and CDR2 YYREEE come from the germline V gene (reference sequence). The J segment lost 7 bases and the V segment lost 4 bases, leaving 4 bases of the junction unmatched. CDR3 length: 15 amino acids. CDR3 sequence reads: CASSPGTSGGNEQFF. The CDR3 nucleotides are TGTGCCAGCAGCCCCGGGACTAGCGGGGGAAATGAGCAGTTCTTC.

The table lists this clone with a count of one. This chain's CDR3 is CASSQETQGVFNEQFF. DNA for the CDR3: TGTGCCAGCAGCCAAGAAACACAGGGGGTATTCAATGAGCAGTTCTTC. J is TRBJ2-1 and V is TRBV4-2; 8 bases fit TRBD1. Per germline, CDR1 LGHNA and CDR2 YNFKEQ. After removal of 0 bases from V and 6 bases from J, the junction contained 7 bases not matched to a gene. The CDR3 spans 16 residues.

The gene calls are TRBV19 and TRBJ1-6; 7 bases align to TRBD1. CDR1 is LNHDA, CDR2 SQIVND, per germline (reference sequence). Trimming removed 5 bases from V and 7 bases from J; junction bases left unmatched: 2. This CDR3 comprises 13 residues. CDR3: CASSSTGNSPLHF. CDR3 in DNA: TGTGCCAGTAGTTCGACAGGGAATTCACCCCTCCACTTT.

This CDR3 reads CASSGPGQGRSGYTF. Here the CDR3 DNA reads TGTGCCAGCAGTGGACCGGGACAGGGACGCTCTGGCTACACCTTC. This chain uses TRBV28 with TRBJ1-2, with 9 positions matching TRBD1. The CDR3 contains 15 residues. Germline assignment: CDR1 MDHEN and CDR2 SYDVKM. Trimming at V came to 5 bases and at J to 7 bases, leaving 11 bases not matched to a gene.

The rearrangement links TRBV9 to TRBJ1-6, with D possibly being TRBD1 (5 bases). In germline, CDR1 is SGDLS, CDR2 YYNGEE. The CDR3 length is 14 residues. Trimming shortened V by 0 bases and J by 9 bases, and 10 bases separated the two germline ends. CDR3 sequence reads: CASSVAGSSSPLHF. The CDR3 DNA follows: TGTGCCAGCAGCGTAGCAGGGTCATCTTCACCCCTCCACTTT.

This clone was picked up one time. The J gene is TRBJ1-2, the V gene TRBV18, with TRBD1 matching over 9 bases. The V segment lost 3 bases and the J segment 1 base; nucleotides outside the gene matches: 3. This CDR3 spans 15 amino acids. Germline V gene sequence: CDR1 KGHSH, CDR2 LQKENI. The CDR3 bases are TGTGCCAGCTCACCGGGGACAGGGCTTAACTATGGCTACACCTTC. The encoded protein is CASSPGTGLNYGYTF. The full variable domain, completed using reference TRBV18 and TRBJ1-2, is NAGVMQNPRHLVRRRGQEARLRCSPMKGHSHVYWYRQLPEEGLKFMVYLQKENIIDESGMPKERFSAEFPKEGPSILRIQQVVRGDSAAYFCASSPGTGLNYGYTFGSGTRLTVV.

The chain combines TRBV9 with TRBJ1-1; possible D gene TRBD1, 6 bases. Trimming left V 4 bases short and J 1 base short, with 11 bases between. This CDR3 comprises 14 residues. Germline CDR1 is SGDLS and CDR2 is YYNGEE. CDR3 nucleotides: TGTGCCAGCAGCACAGGGACCACGAACACTGAAGCTTTCTTT. Translating it yields CASSTGTTNTEAFF.

V gene TRBV3-1 (or the pseudogene TRBV3-2) combines with J gene TRBJ2-1, with a tentative D call TRBD2 (5 bases). Trimming stripped 5 bases from V and 9 bases from J, with 14 bases between. Germline V gene data show CDR1 as LGHDT and CDR2 as YNNKEL (reference sequence). This CDR3 is 13 amino acids long. CDR3 nucleotides: TGTGCCAGCAGCTCGACGGGGAAAAGTGAGCAGTTCTTC. It is translated as CASSSTGKSEQFF.

The chain joins TRBV7-9 to TRBJ2-3; D gene unclear. The CDR3 is made up of 19 amino acids. Trimming took off 1 base at V and 0 bases at J, with 20 bases between the two ends. Germline V gene lookup returns CDR1 SEHNR and CDR2 FQNEAQ (reference sequence). CDR3 amino acids: CASSLGLQADTISTDTQYF. CDR3 in DNA: TGTGCCAGCAGCTTAGGCCTCCAGGCAGATACGATTAGCACAGATACGCAGTATTTT.

V and J are TRBV3-1 (or the pseudogene TRBV3-2) and TRBJ1-4; perhaps TRBD1 as D (5 bases). This CDR3 region has 15 residues. CDR1 is LGHDT and CDR2 is YNNKEL in the germline V gene (reference sequence). Trimming took 0 bases from V and 7 from J, leaving 12 bases between them. The CDR3 sequence is CASSQDSYGGEKLFF. CDR3 DNA sequence: TGTGCCAGCAGCCAAGATAGTTACGGGGGTGAAAAACTGTTTTTT.

The chain joins TRBV7-8 to TRBJ1-6; tentative D call: TRBD1 (5 bases). V was trimmed by 3 bases and J by 9 bases, leaving 12 bases between them. Germline loops: CDR1 SGHVS, CDR2 FQNEAQ. The CDR3 length is 14 residues. The CDR3 DNA follows: TGTGCCAGCAGCTTGGGGAGCGGGGGTTCACCCCTCCACTTT. It encodes CASSLGSGGSPLHF.